This TCR beta chain stems from a study of PD-L1 blockade in urothelial cancer. About the study: Prior chemotherapy ranged from 0 to 3 regimens per patient.

The V segment lost 0 bases and the J segment 1 base; nucleotides outside the gene matches: 12. Germline CDR1 reads LGHNA; CDR2 reads YSLEER. The CDR3 is made up of 20 amino acids. Assay: immunoSEQ multiplex PCR; the TCRdb copy retains only in-frame clones and omits some. The profile shows about 29,000 clones, roughly 86% of them singletons. This sequence was found in a middle-aged man with urothelial cancer. The input for sequencing was PBMCs, taken around atezolizumab (anti-PD-L1) treatment. This chain links TRBV4-3 with TRBJ2-7, with TRBD2 matching 13 bases. The CDR3 DNA sequence: TGCGCCAGCAGCCAAGATCCACCGGTGACTAGCGGGGGGCGATCCTACGAGCAGTACTTC. Encoded protein: CASSQDPPVTSGGRSYEQYF.